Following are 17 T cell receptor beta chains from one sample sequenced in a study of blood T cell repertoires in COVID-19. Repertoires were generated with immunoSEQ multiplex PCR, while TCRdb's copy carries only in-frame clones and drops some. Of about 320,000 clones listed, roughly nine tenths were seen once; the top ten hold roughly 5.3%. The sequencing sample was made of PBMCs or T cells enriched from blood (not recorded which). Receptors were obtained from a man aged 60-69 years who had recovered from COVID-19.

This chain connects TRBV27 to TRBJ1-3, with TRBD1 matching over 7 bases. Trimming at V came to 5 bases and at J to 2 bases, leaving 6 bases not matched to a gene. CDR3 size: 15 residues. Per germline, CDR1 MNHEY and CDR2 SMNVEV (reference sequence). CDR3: CASSRGTAAGNTIYF. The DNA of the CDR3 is TGTGCCAGCAGTCGGGGGACAGCGGCTGGAAACACCATATATTTT.

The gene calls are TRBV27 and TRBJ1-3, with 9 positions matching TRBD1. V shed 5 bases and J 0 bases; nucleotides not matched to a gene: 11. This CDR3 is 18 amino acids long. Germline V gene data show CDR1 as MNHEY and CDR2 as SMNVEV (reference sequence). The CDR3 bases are TGTGCCAGCAGTCTCACAGGGGGCTCCATTGACTCTGGAAACACCATATATTTT. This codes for CASSLTGGSIDSGNTIYF.

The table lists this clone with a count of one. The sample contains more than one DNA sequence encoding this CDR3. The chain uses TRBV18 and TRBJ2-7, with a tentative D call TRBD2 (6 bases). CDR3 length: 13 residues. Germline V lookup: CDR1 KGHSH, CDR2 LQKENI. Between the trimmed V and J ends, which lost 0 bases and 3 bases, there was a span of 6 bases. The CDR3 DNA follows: TGTGCCAGCTCACCACCCGGGAGCTACGAGCAGTACTTC. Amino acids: CASSPPGSYEQYF. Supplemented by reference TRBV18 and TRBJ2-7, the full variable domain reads NAGVMQNPRHLVRRRGQEARLRCSPMKGHSHVYWYRQLPEEGLKFMVYLQKENIIDESGMPKERFSAEFPKEGPSILRIQQVVRGDSAAYFCASSPPGSYEQYFGPGTRLTVT.

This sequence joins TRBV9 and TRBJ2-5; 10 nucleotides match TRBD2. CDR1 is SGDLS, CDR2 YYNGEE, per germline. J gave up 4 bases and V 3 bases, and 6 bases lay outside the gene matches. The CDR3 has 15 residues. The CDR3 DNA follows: TGTGCCAGCAGCGGAGCGGGAGGGCCCGGAGAGACCCAGTACTTC. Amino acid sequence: CASSGAGGPGETQYF.

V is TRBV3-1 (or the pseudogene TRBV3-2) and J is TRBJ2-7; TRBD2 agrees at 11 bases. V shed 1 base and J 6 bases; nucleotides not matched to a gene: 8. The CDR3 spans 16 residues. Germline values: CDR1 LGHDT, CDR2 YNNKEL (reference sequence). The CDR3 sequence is CASSQGAGTSGREQYF. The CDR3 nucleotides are TGTGCCAGCAGCCAAGGCGCCGGGACTAGCGGTCGCGAGCAGTACTTC.

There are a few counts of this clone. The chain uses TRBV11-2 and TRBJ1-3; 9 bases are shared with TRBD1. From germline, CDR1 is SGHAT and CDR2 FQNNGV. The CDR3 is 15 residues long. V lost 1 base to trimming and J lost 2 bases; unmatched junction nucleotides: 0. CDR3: CASSLGTGAGNTIYF. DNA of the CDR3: TGTGCCAGCAGCTTAGGGACAGGGGCTGGAAACACCATATATTTT.

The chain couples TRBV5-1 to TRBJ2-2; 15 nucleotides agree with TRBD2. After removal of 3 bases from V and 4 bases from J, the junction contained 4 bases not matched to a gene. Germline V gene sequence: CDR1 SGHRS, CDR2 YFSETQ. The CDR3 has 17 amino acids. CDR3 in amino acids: CASSWGLAGGGTGELFF. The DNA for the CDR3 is TGCGCCAGCAGCTGGGGACTAGCGGGAGGAGGCACCGGGGAGCTGTTTTTT.

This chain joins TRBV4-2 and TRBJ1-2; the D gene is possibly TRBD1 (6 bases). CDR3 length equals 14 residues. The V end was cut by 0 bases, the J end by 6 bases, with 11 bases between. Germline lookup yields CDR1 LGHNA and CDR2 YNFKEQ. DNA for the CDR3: TGTGCCAGCAGCCAAGAGTTGGGGGCGGATGGCTACACCTTC. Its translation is CASSQELGADGYTF.

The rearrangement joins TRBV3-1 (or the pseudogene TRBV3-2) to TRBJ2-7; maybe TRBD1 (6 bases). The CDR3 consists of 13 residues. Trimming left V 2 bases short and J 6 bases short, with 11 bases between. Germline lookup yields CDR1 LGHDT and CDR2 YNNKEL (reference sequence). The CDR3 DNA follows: TGTGCCAGCAGCCAAACACAGGGTCTCGAGCAGTACTTC. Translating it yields CASSQTQGLEQYF.

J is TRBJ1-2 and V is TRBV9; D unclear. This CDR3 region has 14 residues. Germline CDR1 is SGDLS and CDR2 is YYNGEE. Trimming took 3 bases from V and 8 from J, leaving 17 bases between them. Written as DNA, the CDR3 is TGTGCCAGCAGCGCTTGGGAGGCGGTTACCGGCTACACCTTC. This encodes CASSAWEAVTGYTF.

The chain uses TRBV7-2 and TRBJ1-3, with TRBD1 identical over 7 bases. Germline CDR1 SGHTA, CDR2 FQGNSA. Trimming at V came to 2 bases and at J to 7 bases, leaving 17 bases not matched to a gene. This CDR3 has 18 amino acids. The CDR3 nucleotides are TGTGCCAGCAGCTTAAACCATAACAGGGGACCCTTCGCCAACACCATATATTTT. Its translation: CASSLNHNRGPFANTIYF.

In DNA form, the CDR3 reads TGCGCCAGCAGCCAGGCCGGGACAGGTCGGTCCTACGAGCAGTACTTC. Protein product: CASSQAGTGRSYEQYF. The chain is built from TRBV4-3 and TRBJ2-7; TRBD1 matches 8 bases. Trimming removed 3 bases from V and 1 base from J; junction bases left unmatched: 8. This CDR3 is built from 16 residues. Germline V CDR1 and CDR2: LGHNA, YSLEER.

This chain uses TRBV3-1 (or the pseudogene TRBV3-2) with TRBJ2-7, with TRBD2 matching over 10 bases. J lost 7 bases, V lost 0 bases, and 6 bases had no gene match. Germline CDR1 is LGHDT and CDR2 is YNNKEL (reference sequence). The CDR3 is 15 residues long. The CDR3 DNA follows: TGTGCCAGCAGCCAAGATGTAGCTAGCGGGAGTGAGCAGTACTTC. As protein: CASSQDVASGSEQYF.

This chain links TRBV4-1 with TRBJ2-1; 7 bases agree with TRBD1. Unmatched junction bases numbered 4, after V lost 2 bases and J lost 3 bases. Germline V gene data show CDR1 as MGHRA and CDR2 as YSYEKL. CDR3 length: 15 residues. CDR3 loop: CASSQLGTVYNEQFF. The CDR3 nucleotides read TGCGCCAGCAGCCAACTAGGGACAGTCTACAATGAGCAGTTCTTC.

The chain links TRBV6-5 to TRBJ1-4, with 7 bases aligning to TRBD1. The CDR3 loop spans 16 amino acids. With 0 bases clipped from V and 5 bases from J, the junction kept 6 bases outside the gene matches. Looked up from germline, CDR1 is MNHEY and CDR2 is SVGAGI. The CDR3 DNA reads TGTGCCAGCAGTTACTCGGCGGGCAGGGGGAATGAAAAACTGTTTTTT. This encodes CASSYSAGRGNEKLFF.

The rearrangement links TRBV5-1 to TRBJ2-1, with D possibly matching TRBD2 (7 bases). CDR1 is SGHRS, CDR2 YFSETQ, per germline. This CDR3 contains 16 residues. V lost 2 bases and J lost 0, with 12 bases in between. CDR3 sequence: CASSFGGPSSYNEQFF. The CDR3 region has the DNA TGCGCCAGCAGCTTCGGGGGGCCTAGCTCCTACAATGAGCAGTTCTTC. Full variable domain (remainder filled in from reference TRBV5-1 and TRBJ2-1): KAGVTQTPRYLIKTRGQQVTLSCSPISGHRSVSWYQQTPGQGLQFLFEYFSETQRNKGNFPGRFSGRQFSNSRSEMNVSTLELGDSALYLCASSFGGPSSYNEQFFGPGTRLTVL.

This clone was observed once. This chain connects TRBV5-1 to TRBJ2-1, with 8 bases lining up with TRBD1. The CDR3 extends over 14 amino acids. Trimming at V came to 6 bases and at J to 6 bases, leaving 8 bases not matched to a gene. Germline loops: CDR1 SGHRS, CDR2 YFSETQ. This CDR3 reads CASKGQGAGNEQFF. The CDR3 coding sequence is TGCGCCAGCAAGGGGCAGGGGGCTGGCAATGAGCAGTTCTTC.